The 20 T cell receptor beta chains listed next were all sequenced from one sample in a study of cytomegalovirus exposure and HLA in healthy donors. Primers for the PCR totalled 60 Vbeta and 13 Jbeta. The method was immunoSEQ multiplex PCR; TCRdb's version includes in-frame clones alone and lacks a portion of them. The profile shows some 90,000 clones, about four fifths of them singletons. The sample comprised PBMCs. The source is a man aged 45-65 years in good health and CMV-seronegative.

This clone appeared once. CDR3 nucleotide sequence: TGTGCCAGCAGCCAGGGTCAATATGGCTACACCTTC. Translated, it gives CASSQGQYGYTF. This rearrangement joins TRBV7-9 to TRBJ1-2, with D perhaps TRBD1 (5 bases). The CDR3 spans 12 residues. Germline V lookup: CDR1 SEHNR, CDR2 FQNEAQ (reference sequence). Between the trimmed V and J ends, which lost 5 bases and 5 bases, there was a span of 9 bases.

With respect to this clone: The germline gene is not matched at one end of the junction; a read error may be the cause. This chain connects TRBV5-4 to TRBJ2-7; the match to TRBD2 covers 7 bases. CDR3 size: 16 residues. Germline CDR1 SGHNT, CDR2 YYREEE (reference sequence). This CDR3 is CASSPGPRGGSYGQYF. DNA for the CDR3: TGTGCCAGCAGCCCCGGGCCTCGCGGGGGATCCTACGGGCAGTACTTC.

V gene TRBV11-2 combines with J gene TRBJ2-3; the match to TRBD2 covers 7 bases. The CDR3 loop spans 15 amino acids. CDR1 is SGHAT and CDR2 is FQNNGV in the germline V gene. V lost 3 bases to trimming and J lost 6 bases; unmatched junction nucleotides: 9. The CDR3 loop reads CASSFTGLPRDTQYF. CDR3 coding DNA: TGTGCCAGCAGCTTTACGGGACTACCTCGGGATACGCAGTATTTT.

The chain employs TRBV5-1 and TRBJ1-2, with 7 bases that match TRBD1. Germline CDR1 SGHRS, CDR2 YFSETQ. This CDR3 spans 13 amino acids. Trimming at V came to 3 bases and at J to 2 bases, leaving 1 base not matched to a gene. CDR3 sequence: CASSSTGNYGYTF. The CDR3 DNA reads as TGCGCCAGCAGCTCGACAGGGAACTATGGCTACACCTTC.

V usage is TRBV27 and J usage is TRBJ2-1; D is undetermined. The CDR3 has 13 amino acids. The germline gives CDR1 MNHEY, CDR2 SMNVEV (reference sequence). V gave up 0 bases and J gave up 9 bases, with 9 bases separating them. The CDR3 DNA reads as TGTGCCAGCAGTTTATCGGTGATCGGTGAGCAGTTCTTC. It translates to CASSLSVIGEQFF.

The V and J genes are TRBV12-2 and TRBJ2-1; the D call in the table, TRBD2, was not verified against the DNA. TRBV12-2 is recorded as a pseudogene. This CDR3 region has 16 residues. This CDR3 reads CASRWGGAGASNEQFF. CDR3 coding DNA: TGTGCAAGTCGCTGGGGGGGAGCGGGGGCCTCCAATGAGCAGTTCTTC.

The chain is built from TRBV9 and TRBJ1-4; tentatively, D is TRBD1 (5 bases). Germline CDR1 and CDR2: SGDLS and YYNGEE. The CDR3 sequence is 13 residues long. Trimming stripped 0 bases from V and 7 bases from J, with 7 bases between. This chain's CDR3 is CASSVEQGEKLFF. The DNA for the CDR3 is TGTGCCAGCAGCGTAGAGCAGGGTGAAAAACTGTTTTTT.

The DNA for the CDR3 is TGTGCCAGCAGCCAAGTTTCCAGCGACGAGCAGTACTTC. Protein sequence: CASSQVSSDEQYF. The rearrangement links TRBV4-2 to TRBJ2-7; no clear D. The CDR3 is 13 amino acids. Trimming removed 1 base from V and 5 bases from J, with 9 bases in between. Germline CDR1 reads LGHNA; CDR2 reads YNFKEQ.

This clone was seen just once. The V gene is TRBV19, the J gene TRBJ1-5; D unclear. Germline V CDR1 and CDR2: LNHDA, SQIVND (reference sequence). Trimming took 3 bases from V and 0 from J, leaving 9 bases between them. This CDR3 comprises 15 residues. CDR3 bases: TGTGCCAGTAGTATTCGGCGGTATAGCAATCAGCCCCAGCATTTT. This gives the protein CASSIRRYSNQPQHF.

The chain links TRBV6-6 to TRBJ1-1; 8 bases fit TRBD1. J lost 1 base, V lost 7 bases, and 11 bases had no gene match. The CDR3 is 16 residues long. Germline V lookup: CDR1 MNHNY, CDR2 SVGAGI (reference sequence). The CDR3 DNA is TGTGCCAGCACCCCACCTGGGGACAGGCCGAACACTGAAGCTTTCTTT. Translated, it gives CASTPPGDRPNTEAFF.

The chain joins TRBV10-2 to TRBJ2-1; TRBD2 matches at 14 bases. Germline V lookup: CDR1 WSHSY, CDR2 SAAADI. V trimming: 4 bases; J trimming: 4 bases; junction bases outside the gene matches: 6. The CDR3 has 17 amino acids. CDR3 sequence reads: CASSGRLAGGPYNEQFF. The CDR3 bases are TGCGCCAGCAGTGGTAGACTAGCGGGAGGGCCTTACAATGAGCAGTTCTTC.

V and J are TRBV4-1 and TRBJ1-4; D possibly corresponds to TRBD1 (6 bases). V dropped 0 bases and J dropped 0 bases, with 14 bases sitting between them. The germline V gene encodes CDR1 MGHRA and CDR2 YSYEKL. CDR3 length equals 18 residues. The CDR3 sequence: CASSQDPGHLATNEKLFF. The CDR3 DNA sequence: TGCGCCAGCAGCCAAGATCCGGGACACCTTGCAACTAATGAAAAACTGTTTTTT.

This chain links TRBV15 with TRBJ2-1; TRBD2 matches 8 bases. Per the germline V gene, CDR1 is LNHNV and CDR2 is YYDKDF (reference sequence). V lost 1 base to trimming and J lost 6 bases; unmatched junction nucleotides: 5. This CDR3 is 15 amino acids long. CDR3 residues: CATSRGSGRGNEQFF. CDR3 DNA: TGTGCCACCAGCAGAGGAAGCGGGAGAGGCAATGAGCAGTTCTTC.

CDR3 residues: CASSPPYGAKSADTQYF. The CDR3 bases are TGTGCCAGCAGTCCTCCTTATGGAGCGAAGAGCGCAGATACGCAGTATTTT. The rearrangement joins TRBV28 to TRBJ2-3; D is uncertain. V lost 5 bases to trimming and J lost 4 bases, with 22 bases between them. The CDR3 loop spans 17 amino acids. The germline V gene encodes CDR1 MDHEN and CDR2 SYDVKM.

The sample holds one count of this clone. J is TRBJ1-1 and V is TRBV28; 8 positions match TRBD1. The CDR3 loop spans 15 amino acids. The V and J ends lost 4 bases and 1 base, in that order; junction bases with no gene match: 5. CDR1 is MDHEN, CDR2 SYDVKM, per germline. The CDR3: CASSSLGTGNTEAFF. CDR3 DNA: TGTGCCAGCAGTTCCCTCGGGACAGGGAACACTGAAGCTTTCTTT.

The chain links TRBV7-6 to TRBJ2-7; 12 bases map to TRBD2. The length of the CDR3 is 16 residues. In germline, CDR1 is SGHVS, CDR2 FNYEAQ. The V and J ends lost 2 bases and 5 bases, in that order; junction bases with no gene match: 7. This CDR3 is CASSLSPLAGGHEQYF. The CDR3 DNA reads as TGTGCCAGCAGCTTAAGCCCGCTAGCGGGAGGGCACGAGCAGTACTTC.

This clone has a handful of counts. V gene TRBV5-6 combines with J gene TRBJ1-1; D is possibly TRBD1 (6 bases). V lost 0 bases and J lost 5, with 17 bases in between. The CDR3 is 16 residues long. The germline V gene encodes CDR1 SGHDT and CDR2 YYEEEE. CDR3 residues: CASSLGGLGRGTEAFF. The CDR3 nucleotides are TGTGCCAGCAGCTTGGGGGGCCTGGGAAGGGGGACTGAAGCTTTCTTT.

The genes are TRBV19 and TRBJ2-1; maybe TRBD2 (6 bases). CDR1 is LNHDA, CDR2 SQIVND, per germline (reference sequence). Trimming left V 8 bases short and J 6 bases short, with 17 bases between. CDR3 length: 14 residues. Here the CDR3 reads CASGYGSSSNEQFF. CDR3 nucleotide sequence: TGTGCCAGTGGATACGGGAGCTCGAGCAATGAGCAGTTCTTC.

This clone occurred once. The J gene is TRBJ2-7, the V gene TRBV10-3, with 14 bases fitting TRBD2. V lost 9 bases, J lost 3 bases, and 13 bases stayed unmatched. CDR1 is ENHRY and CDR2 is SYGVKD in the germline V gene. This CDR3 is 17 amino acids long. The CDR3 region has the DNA TGTGCCATATCGACTAGCGGGAGGGCCCTAGAAGGCTACGAGCAGTACTTC. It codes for CAISTSGRALEGYEQYF.

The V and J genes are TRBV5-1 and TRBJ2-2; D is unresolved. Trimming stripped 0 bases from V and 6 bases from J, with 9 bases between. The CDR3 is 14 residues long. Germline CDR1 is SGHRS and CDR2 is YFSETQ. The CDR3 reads CASSLELTAGELFF. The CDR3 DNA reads TGCGCCAGCAGCTTGGAACTTACGGCCGGGGAGCTGTTTTTT.